This T cell receptor (beta chain) stems from a study of somatic mutations in cytotoxic T cells in rheumatoid arthritis. This CDR3 region has 14 residues. Losses at the gene ends were 4 bases for V and 8 bases for J; bases not matched to a gene: 8. Germline assignment: CDR1 SGHTA and CDR2 FQGNSA. TCRdb's copy holds only in-frame clones and misses some; the assay was immunoSEQ multiplex PCR. The sample lists 9,000 to 13,000 clones; about 70% were seen once. Comments on this clone: The antigen is not known.

Whole-study findings and limits: Relative to age-matched healthy controls, rheumatoid arthritis patients did not differ significantly in CD8+ T-cell clonality.

The TCR originated in a man aged 55 to 70 in good health. What was sequenced was CD8+ T cells sorted from blood. The rearrangement uses TRBV7-2 and TRBJ1-2; TRBD1 matches at 9 bases. The CDR3 nucleotides read TGTGCCAGCAGCTCCCGGGACAGGGTTTCAGGCTACACCTTC. Translated: CASSSRDRVSGYTF.